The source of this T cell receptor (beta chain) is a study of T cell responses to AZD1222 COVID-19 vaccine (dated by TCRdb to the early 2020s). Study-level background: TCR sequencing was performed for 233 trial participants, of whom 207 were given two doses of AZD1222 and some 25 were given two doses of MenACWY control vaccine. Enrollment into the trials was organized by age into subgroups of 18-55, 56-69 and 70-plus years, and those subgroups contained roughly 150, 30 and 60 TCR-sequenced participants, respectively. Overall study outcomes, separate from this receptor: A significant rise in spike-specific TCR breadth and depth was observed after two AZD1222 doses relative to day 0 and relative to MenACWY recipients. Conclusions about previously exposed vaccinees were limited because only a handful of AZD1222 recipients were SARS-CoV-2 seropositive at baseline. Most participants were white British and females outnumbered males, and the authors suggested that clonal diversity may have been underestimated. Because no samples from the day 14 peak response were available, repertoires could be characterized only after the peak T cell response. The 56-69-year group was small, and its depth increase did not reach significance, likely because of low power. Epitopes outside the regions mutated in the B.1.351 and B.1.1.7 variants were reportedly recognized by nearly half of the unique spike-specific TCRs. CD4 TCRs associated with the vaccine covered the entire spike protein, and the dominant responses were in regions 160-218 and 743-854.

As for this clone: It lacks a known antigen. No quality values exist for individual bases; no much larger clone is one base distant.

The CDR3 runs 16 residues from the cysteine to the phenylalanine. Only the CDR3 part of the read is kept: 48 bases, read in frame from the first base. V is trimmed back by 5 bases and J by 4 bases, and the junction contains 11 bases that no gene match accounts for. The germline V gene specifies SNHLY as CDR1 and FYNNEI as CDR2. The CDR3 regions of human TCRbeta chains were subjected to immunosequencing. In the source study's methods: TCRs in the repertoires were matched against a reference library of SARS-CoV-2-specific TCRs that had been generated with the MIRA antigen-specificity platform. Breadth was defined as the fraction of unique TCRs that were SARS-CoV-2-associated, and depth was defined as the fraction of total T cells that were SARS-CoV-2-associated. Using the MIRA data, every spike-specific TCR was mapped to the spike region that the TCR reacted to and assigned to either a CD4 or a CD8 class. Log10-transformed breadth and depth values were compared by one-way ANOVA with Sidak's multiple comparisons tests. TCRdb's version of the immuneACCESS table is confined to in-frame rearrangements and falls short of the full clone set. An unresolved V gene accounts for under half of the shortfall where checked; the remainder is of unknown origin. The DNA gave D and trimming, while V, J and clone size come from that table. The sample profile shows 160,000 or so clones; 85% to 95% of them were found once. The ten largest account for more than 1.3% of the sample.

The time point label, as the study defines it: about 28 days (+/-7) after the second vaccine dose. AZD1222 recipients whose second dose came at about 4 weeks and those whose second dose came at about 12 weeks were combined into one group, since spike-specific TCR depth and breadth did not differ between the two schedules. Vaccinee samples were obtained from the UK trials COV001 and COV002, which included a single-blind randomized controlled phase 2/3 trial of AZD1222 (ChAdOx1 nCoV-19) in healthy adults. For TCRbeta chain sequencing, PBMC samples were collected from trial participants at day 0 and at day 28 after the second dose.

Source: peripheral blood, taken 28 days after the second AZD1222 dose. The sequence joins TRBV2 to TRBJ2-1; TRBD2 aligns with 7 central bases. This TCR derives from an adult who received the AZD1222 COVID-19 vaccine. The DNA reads TGTGCCAGCAGTCAGATGTGGGGGGGGGATTACAATGAGCAGTTCTTC. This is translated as CASSQMWGGDYNEQFF.